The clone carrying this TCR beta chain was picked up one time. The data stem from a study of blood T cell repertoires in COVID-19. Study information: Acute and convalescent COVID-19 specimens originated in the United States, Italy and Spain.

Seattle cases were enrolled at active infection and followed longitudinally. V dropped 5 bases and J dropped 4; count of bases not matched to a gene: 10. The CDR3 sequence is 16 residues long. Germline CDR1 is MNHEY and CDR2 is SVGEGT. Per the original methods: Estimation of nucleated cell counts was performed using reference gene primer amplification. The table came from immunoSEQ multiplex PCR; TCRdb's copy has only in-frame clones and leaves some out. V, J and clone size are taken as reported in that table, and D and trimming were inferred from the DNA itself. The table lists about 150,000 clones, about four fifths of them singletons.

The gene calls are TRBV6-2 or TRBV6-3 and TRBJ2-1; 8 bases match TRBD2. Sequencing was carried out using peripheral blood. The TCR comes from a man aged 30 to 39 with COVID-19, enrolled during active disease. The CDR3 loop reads CASSLISGITYNEQFF. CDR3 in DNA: TGTGCCAGCAGTCTCATTAGCGGGATTACTTACAATGAGCAGTTCTTC.